A single sample is the source of the 11 T cell receptor beta chains below, sequenced in a study of response to subunit inactivated influenza vaccine. MiXCR was run by TCRdb on the RT-PCR reads, yielding one entry per CDR3 protein. The data show 700,000 to 800,000 distinct CDR3 sequences, around 18% seen once. Sample: PBMCs from blood, taken more than 4 days after vaccination. The receptors originated from a man in his fifties or sixties who received an inactivated influenza vaccine.

V is TRBV12-3 or TRBV12-4 and J is TRBJ2-3; 12 bases match TRBD2. The length of the CDR3 is 18 residues. Trimming cost V 0 bases and J 5 bases; bases outside gene matches: 9. The CDR3 spells CASSLAPPRLAGEDTQYF. The DNA for the CDR3 is TGTGCCAGCAGTTTAGCGCCACCAAGACTAGCGGGAGAAGATACGCAGTATTTT.

This clonotype was seen a handful of times. The V gene is TRBV5-4, the J gene TRBJ1-2; the D gene is possibly TRBD1 (6 bases). This CDR3 is built from 14 residues. The V gene's germline CDR1 is SGHNT and CDR2 YYREEE (reference sequence). The germline V and J ends were trimmed by 2 bases and 4 bases, with 12 bases remaining between them. CDR3 loop: CASSFEGGSYGYTF. The CDR3 DNA follows: TGTGCCAGCAGCTTTGAAGGGGGATCCTATGGCTACACCTTC.

The V gene is TRBV12-3 or TRBV12-4, the J gene TRBJ1-5, with D uncertain. V was cut by 5 bases and J by 6 bases, with 17 bases left in between. This CDR3 contains 15 residues. For the CDR3, the DNA is TGTGCCAGCAGTCCTTCAGGCGGGGAGGGTCAGCCCCAGCATTTT. This encodes CASSPSGGEGQPQHF.

The rearrangement joins TRBV25-1 to TRBJ2-2; no reliable D call. The CDR3 loop spans 14 amino acids. Per germline, CDR1 MGHDK and CDR2 SYGVNS. V lost 4 bases to trimming and J lost 1 base, with 7 bases between them. CDR3 nucleotide sequence: TGTGCCAGCAGTGGTAGACTGAACACCGGGGAGCTGTTTTTT. It specifies CASSGRLNTGELFF.

V and J are TRBV11-2 and TRBJ2-1, with D possibly being TRBD1 or TRBD2 (5 bases each). The V gene lost 5 bases and the J gene lost 6 bases, with 11 bases spanning the gap. The germline gives CDR1 SGHAT, CDR2 FQNNGV. The CDR3 has 13 amino acids. In nucleotides, the CDR3 is TGTGCCAGCAGCCGTGGGACCCCCAATGAGCAGTTCTTC. Its translation: CASSRGTPNEQFF. Using reference TRBV11-2 and TRBJ2-1 for the parts outside the CDR3, the full variable domain is EAGVAQSPRYKIIEKRQSVAFWCNPISGHATLYWYQQILGQGPKLLIQFQNNGVVDDSQLPKDRFSAERLKGVDSTLKIQPAKLEDSAVYLCASSRGTPNEQFFGPGTRLTVL.

This clonotype was recorded a few times. The rearrangement uses TRBV12-3 or TRBV12-4 and TRBJ2-3; D is possibly TRBD2 (5 bases). CDR3 length: 20 amino acids. V lost 4 bases and J 1 base, leaving 27 bases between the germline ends. This chain's CDR3 is CASSSRWVGVLAMGTDTQYF. The DNA of the CDR3 is TGTGCCAGCAGTTCCCGGTGGGTTGGAGTTCTAGCAATGGGCACAGATACGCAGTATTTT.

The J gene is TRBJ1-5, the V gene TRBV12-3 or TRBV12-4; a possible D gene is TRBD1 (5 bases). V was shortened by 4 bases and J by 2 bases, with 12 bases between the two germline ends. The CDR3 sequence is 15 residues long. DNA of the CDR3: TGTGCCAGCAGTTCCGGGACCGCTGGCAATCAGCCCCAGCATTTT. This encodes CASSSGTAGNQPQHF.

Only a few counts were recorded for this clonotype. The CDR3 DNA is TGCAGTGCTCCTCCGGGACAGGGGTTGAACACTGAAGCTTTCTTT. This gives the protein CSAPPGQGLNTEAFF. This rearrangement joins TRBV20-1 to TRBJ1-1; 10 nucleotides agree with TRBD1. The CDR3 has 15 residues. The germline gives CDR1 DFQATT, CDR2 SNEGSKA (reference sequence). V gave up 5 bases and J gave up 0 bases; unmatched junction bases: 6.

A few counts support this clonotype. The rearrangement uses TRBV12-3 or TRBV12-4 and TRBJ2-3, with 12 bases matching TRBD2. The CDR3 length is 21 residues. Trimming cost V 5 bases and J 5 bases; bases outside gene matches: 23. CDR3 region: CASSLTKGGLRLAGAKDTQYF. Here the CDR3 DNA reads TGTGCCAGCAGTCTTACAAAAGGGGGCTTGAGACTAGCGGGAGCAAAAGATACGCAGTATTTT.

This clonotype was seen more than once but under ten times. The CDR3 region has the DNA TGTGCCAGCGTTATTTGGGGGGTGAACACTGAAGCTTTCTTT. It yields the protein CASVIWGVNTEAFF. V usage is TRBV6-5 and J usage is TRBJ1-1, with a weak D call TRBD1 (5 bases). The V end was cut by 8 bases, the J end by 0 bases, with 13 bases between. Germline CDR1 MNHEY, CDR2 SVGAGI. The CDR3 totals 14 residues.

The genes are TRBV7-2 and TRBJ2-3, with 8 nucleotides matching TRBD2. The CDR3 runs 14 residues. Germline V gene data show CDR1 as SGHTA and CDR2 as FQGNSA. The junction had 7 bases not matched to a gene; V was cut back by 5 bases and J by 6 bases. CDR3 coding DNA: TGTGCCAGCAGCACTGCGGGGGGCTTGGATACGCAGTATTTT. Translation: CASSTAGGLDTQYF.